The clone carrying this T cell receptor beta chain was detected ten times or more. Its target is not known. The record originates from a study of CD8 T cells in ankylosing spondylitis. Regarding the study as a whole: Past studies reported some motif variants in reactive arthritis synovial fluid and blood.

Trimming removed 5 bases from V and 0 bases from J; junction bases left unmatched: 5. The CDR3 has 15 amino acids. The germline V gene has CDR1 MNHNS and CDR2 SASEGT. Each CDR3 protein is one row after TCRdb ran MiXCR on the 5' RACE reads. The table includes 200,000 to 250,000 distinct CDR3 sequences, 8% to 9% detected once. The receptor was isolated from a female donor with ankylosing spondylitis or in good health (not recorded which). Sequencing input: blood, either unsorted or a sorted T cell fraction (not recorded which). The chain links TRBV6-1 to TRBJ1-2, with 8 bases aligning to TRBD1. The CDR3 DNA reads as TGTGCCAGCAGTACGACAGGGGAGGCTAACTATGGCTACACCTTC. The encoded protein is CASSTTGEANYGYTF.